Sequencing of this T cell receptor beta chain was carried out in a study of regulatory T cells in long-lasting Graves disease. From germline, CDR1 is DFQATT and CDR2 SNEGSKA (reference sequence). The length of the CDR3 is 15 residues. The ends lost 0 bases at V and 4 bases at J; junction bases unmatched: 6. This clonotype was detected ten times or more. Building of the TCR beta libraries involved iRepertoire HTBI primers and Arm-PCR of CDR3 regions. TCRdb re-analysed the multiplex PCR reads in MiXCR, keeping a single row per CDR3 protein. The sample contains some 300,000 distinct CDR3 sequences, under 25% of which appear only once. Time point reported: persistent/refractory GD, antithyroid drugs over 5 years with positive TRAb. The authors made the TCR library using RNA they extracted from PBMCs.

Sequenced material: peripheral blood mononuclear cells (PBMCs), taken when the disease was refractory, from a patient treated with antithyroid drugs. This sequence joins TRBV20-1 and TRBJ2-5; TRBD1 matches 9 bases. The clonotype originates from a female donor with Graves disease. Here the CDR3 DNA reads TGCAGTGCTAGAGACCGGGACAGGGTGAGAGAGACCCAGTACTTC. It translates to CSARDRDRVRETQYF.